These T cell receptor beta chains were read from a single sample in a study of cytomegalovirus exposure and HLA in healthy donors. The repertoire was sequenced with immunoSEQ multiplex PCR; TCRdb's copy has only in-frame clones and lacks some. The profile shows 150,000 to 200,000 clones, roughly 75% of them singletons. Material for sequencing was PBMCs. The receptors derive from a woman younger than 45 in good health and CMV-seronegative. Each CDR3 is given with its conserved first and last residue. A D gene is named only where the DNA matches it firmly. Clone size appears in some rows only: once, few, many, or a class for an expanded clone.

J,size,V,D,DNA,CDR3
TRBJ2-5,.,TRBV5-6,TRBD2,TGTGCCAGCAGCGCGCTTTGGCTAGCGGGGCAACAAGAGACCCAGTACTTC,CASSALWLAGQQETQYF
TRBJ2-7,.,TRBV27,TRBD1,TGTGCCAGCAGTAAGACAAGACAGGGGTTCTACGAGCAGTACTTC,CASSKTRQGFYEQYF
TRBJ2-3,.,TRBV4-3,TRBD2,TGCGCCAGCAGCCATGGCACTAGCGGCACAGATACGCAGTATTTT,CASSHGTSGTDTQYF
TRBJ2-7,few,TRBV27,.,TGTGCCAGCAGTCCCCAAGACAGCTACGAGCAGTACTTC,CASSPQDSYEQYF
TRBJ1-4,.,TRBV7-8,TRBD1,TGTGCCAGCAGCGCCAACAGGGGGCGCGGAGAAAAACTGTTTTTT,CASSANRGRGEKLFF
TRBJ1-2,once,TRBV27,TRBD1,TGTGCCAGCAGTTCCTTCGGAGAGGGGGCTCACTATGGCTACACCTTC,CASSSFGEGAHYGYTF
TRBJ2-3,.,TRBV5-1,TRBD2,TGCGCCAGCAGTCCGACGCTAGCGGGGGGGCCGGGCGATACGCAGTATTTT,CASSPTLAGGPGDTQYF
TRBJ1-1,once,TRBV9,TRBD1,TGTGCCAGCAGCGAGGGGGCGCGCACTGAAGCTTTCTTT,CASSEGARTEAFF
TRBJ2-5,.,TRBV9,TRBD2,TGTGCCAGCAGCGTAGCCGTGCTAGCGGGGGGCCAAGAGACCCAGTACTTC,CASSVAVLAGGQETQYF
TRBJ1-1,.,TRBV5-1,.,TGCGCCAGCAGCTTGGCCCTCGGGATAACTGAAGCTTTCTTT,CASSLALGITEAFF
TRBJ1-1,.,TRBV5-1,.,TGCGCCAGCCCCGGCACTGAAGCTTTCTTT,CASPGTEAFF
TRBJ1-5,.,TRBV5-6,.,TGTGCCAGCAGCTTGGGGCAGATCAATCAGCCCCAGCATTTT,CASSLGQINQPQHF
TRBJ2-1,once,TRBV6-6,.,TGTGCCAGCAGTTACACTCCGGACAATGAGCAGTTCTTC,CASSYTPDNEQFF
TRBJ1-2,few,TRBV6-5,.,TGTGCCAGCAGCCACCGGCAGGGCATGTTCACCTTC,CASSHRQGMFTF
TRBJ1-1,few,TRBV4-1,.,TGCGCCAGCAGCCCATCCGGGGGGAACACTGAAGCTTTCTTT,CASSPSGGNTEAFF
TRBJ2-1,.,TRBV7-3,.,TGTGCCAGCAGCCAGATCGGGGATTCCTACAATGAGCAGTTCTTC,CASSQIGDSYNEQFF
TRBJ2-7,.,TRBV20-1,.,TGCAGTGCTCTCGGACAGGAGCAGTACTTC,CSALGQEQYF
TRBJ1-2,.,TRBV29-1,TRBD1,TGCAGCGTTGGGACAGGGTTGGCTAACTATGGCTACACCTTC,CSVGTGLANYGYTF
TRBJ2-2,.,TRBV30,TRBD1,TGTGCCTGGAGTCTCATCAGGGGGACGAACACCGGGGAGCTGTTTTTT,CAWSLIRGTNTGELFF
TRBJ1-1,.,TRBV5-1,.,TGCGCCAGCAGCTTGGTGCTGGCGGCCCCCGGGGCTTTCTTT,CASSLVLAAPGAFF
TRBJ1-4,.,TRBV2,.,TGTGCCAGCGCAGGGAATGAAAAACTGTTTTTT,CASAGNEKLFF
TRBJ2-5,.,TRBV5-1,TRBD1,TGCGCCAGCAGCCATGACAGGGGAGTGACCCAGTACTTC,CASSHDRGVTQYF
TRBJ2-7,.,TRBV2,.,TGTGCCAGCAGCGGGGGGACAGGTTCCTACGAGCAGTACTTC,CASSGGTGSYEQYF
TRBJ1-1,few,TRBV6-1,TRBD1,TGTGCCAGCAGTGTGATGCCCGGACAGGGGGCGAGTGTCGCTTTCTTT,CASSVMPGQGASVAFF
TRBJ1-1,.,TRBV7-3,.,TGTGCCAGCAGCCGCGGGACGAACGGTGAAGCTTTCTTT,CASSRGTNGEAFF
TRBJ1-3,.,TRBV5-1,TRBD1,TGCGCCAGCAGCCCGGGGACAGGGCCAATTGGAAACACCATATATTTT,CASSPGTGPIGNTIYF
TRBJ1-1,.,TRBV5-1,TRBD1,TGCGCCAGCAGCCAGCTTACAGGGGGGAACACTGAAGCTTTCTTT,CASSQLTGGNTEAFF
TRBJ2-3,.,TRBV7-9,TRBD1,TGTGCCAGCAGCCGCCCGGGACAGACAGATACGCAGTATTTT,CASSRPGQTDTQYF
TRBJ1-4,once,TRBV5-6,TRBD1,TGTGCCAGCAGTCCCTACCGGGACAGTTCTTTATATGAAAAACTGTTTTTT,CASSPYRDSSLYEKLFF
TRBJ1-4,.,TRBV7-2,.,TGTGCCAGCAGCTTAATCCAGGCCGGTGTGGTCGGAAAACTGTTTTTT,CASSLIQAGVVGKLFF
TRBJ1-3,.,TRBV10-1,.,TGCGCCACCCAAGTGAGCTCTGGAAACACCATATATTTT,CATQVSSGNTIYF
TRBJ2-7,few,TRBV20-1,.,TGCAGTGCTAGGGACGGGGGGCCCCAGTACTTC,CSARDGGPQYF
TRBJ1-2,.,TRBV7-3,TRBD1,TGTGCCAGCAGTAGAACAGGGGATAGCTATGGCTACACCTTC,CASSRTGDSYGYTF
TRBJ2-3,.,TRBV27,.,TGTGCCAGCAGTTTGTACGCACGGGACTCAGATACGCAGTATTTT,CASSLYARDSDTQYF
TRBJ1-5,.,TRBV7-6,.,TGTGCCAGCAGCTTGTCAGGCTCTAAGGATCAGCCCCAGCATTTT,CASSLSGSKDQPQHF
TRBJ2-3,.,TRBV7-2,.,TGTGCCAGCAGCGTTCCCTCTTCCGTCACAGATACGCAGTATTTT,CASSVPSSVTDTQYF
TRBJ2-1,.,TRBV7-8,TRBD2,TGTGCCAGCAGCTTACAGGGACTAGCGGGGGGGCTTAGTGAGCAGTTCTTC,CASSLQGLAGGLSEQFF
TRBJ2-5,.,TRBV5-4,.,TGTGCCAGCAGCTTTTATAGCGGCGGGGAGACCCAGTACTTC,CASSFYSGGETQYF
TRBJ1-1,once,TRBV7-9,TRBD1,TGTGCCAGCACGTGGGGACAGGGCGCTGAAGCTTTCTTT,CASTWGQGAEAFF
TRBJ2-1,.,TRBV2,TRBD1,TGTGCCAGCAGTGGGACAGGGCGGAACGAGCAGTTCTTC,CASSGTGRNEQFF
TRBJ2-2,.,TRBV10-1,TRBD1,TGCGCCAGCAGACTAACAGGGGCCGGGGAGCTGTTTTTT,CASRLTGAGELFF
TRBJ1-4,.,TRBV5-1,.,TGCGCCAGCAGCTTGGTAGGCGTCAGGGGAGGGACTAATGAAAAACTGTTTTTT,CASSLVGVRGGTNEKLFF
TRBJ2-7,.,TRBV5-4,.,TGTGCCAGCAGCCCTAACCTAGGGGGCGAGCAGTACTTC,CASSPNLGGEQYF
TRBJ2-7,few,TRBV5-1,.,TGCGCCAGCAGCTTTCAGACTGACGCCTACGAGCAGTACTTC,CASSFQTDAYEQYF
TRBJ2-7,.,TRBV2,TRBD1,TGTGCCAGCAGTGCCCTTAGGCAGGGGGCCGGCGAGCAGTACTTC,CASSALRQGAGEQYF
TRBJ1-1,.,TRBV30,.,TGTGCCTGGAGTTTTGACACGAACACTGAAGCTTTCTTT,CAWSFDTNTEAFF